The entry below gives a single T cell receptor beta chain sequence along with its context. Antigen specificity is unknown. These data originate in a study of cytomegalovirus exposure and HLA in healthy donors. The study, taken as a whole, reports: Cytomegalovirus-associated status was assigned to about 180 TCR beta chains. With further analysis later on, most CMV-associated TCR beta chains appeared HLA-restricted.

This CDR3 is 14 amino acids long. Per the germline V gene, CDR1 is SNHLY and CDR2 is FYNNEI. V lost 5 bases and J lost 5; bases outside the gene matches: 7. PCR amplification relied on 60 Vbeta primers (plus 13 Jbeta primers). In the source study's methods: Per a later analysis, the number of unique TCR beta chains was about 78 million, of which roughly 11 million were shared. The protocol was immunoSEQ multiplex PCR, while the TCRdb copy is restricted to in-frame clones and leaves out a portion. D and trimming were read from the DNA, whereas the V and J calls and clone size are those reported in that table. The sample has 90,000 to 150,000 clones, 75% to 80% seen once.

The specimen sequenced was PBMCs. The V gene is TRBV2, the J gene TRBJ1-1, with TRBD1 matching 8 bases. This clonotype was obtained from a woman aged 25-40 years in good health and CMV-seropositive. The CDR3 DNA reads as TGTGCCAGCAGTCTTGGACAGGGCTGGACTGAAGCTTTCTTT. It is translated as CASSLGQGWTEAFF.